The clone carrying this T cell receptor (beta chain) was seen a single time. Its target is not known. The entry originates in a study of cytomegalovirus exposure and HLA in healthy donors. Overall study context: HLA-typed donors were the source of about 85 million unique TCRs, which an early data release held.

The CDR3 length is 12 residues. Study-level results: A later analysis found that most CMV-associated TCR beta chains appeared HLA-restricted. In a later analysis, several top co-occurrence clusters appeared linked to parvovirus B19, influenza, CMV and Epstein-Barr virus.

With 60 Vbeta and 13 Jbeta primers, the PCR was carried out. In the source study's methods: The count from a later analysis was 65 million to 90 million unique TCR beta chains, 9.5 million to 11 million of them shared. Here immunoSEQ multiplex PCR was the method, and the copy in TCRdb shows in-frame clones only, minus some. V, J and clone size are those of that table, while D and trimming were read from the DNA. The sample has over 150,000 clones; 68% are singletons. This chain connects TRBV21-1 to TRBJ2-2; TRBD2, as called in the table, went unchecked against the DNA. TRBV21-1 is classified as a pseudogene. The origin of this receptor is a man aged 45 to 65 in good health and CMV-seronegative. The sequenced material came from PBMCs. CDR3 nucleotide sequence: TGTGCCAGCAGCCTACGGGGCGGGGAGCTGTTTTTT. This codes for CASSLRGGELFF.